These T cell receptor beta chains were read from a single sample in a study of cytomegalovirus exposure and HLA in healthy donors. Clones were sequenced by immunoSEQ multiplex PCR, and TCRdb holds only the in-frame ones, with some missing. The sample consists of tens of thousands of clones, approximately 73% of them appearing once. The sequenced material came from PBMCs. The receptors here all came from a man aged 50 to 60 in good health and CMV-seronegative. Both conserved end residues are part of each CDR3. Each record gives: clone size, D gene, V gene, J gene, CDR3 protein, CDR3 DNA. A D gene is named only where the DNA matches it firmly. Size tells how often a clone was seen (once, few, many) or the class of an expanded clone, and some rows leave it out.

size: -; D: TRBD1; V: TRBV5-6; J: TRBJ1-2; CDR3: CASSYIGGTGKGTNYGYTF; DNA: TGTGCCAGCAGCTACATAGGGGGGACAGGGAAAGGGACTAACTATGGCTACACCTTC
size: -; D: -; V: TRBV19; J: TRBJ1-3; CDR3: CASSPYQGGNTIYF; DNA: TGTGCCAGTAGTCCTTATCAGGGAGGAAACACCATATATTTT
size: once; D: -; V: TRBV29-1; J: TRBJ2-2; CDR3: CSVGLQGTGELFF; DNA: TGCAGCGTTGGCCTACAGGGCACCGGGGAGCTGTTTTTT
size: -; D: -; V: TRBV27; J: TRBJ2-7; CDR3: CASSLSRGAPYEQYF; DNA: TGTGCCAGCAGTTTATCACGCGGGGCCCCCTACGAGCAGTACTTC
size: few; D: -; V: TRBV19; J: TRBJ1-2; CDR3: CASSMEVRASGYTF; DNA: TGTGCCAGTAGTATGGAGGTTAGAGCTAGTGGCTACACCTTC
size: -; D: -; V: TRBV7-9; J: TRBJ2-3; CDR3: CASDFAGPKPDTQYF; DNA: TGTGCCAGCGATTTTGCGGGCCCGAAACCAGATACGCAGTATTTT
size: -; D: TRBD1; V: TRBV19; J: TRBJ1-1; CDR3: CASSIIGTGDLNTEAFF; DNA: TGTGCCAGTAGTATCATTGGGACAGGGGACTTGAACACTGAAGCTTTCTTT
size: -; D: -; V: TRBV6-1; J: TRBJ1-3; CDR3: CASSERGASGNTIYF; DNA: TGTGCCAGCAGTGAACGGGGGGCCTCTGGAAATACCATATATTTT
size: -; D: TRBD2; V: TRBV2; J: TRBJ2-1; CDR3: CASSETGLAGNEQFF; DNA: TGTGCCAGCAGTGAGACGGGGCTAGCGGGGAATGAGCAGTTCTTC
size: -; D: -; V: TRBV6-1; J: TRBJ1-1; CDR3: CASRQYTNTEAFF; DNA: TGTGCCAGCAGGCAGTACACGAACACTGAAGCTTTCTTT
size: -; D: TRBD1; V: TRBV29-1; J: TRBJ2-3; CDR3: CSVVGWGTGDSTGTQYF; DNA: TGCAGCGTTGTCGGTTGGGGGACAGGGGATTCCACAGGAACGCAGTATTTT
size: -; D: -; V: TRBV10-1; J: TRBJ2-3; CDR3: CASTAGRGDTQYF; DNA: TGCGCCAGCACGGCCGGCCGGGGAGATACGCAGTATTTT
size: -; D: -; V: TRBV5-4; J: TRBJ1-1; CDR3: CASSFSGTLNTEAFF; DNA: TGTGCCAGCAGCTTCTCCGGGACATTGAACACTGAAGCTTTCTTT
size: -; D: -; V: TRBV7-9; J: TRBJ1-4; CDR3: CASSLPPEKLFF; DNA: TGTGCCAGCAGCCTCCCCCCGGAAAAACTGTTTTTT
size: -; D: TRBD1; V: TRBV5-1; J: TRBJ2-1; CDR3: CASSYTGGNGNEQFF; DNA: TGCGCCAGCAGCTACACAGGGGGCAATGGCAATGAGCAGTTCTTC
size: few; D: TRBD1; V: TRBV11-3; J: TRBJ2-6; CDR3: CASSLDGTGTRSGANVLTF; DNA: TGTGCCAGCAGCTTAGATGGGACAGGGACTCGGTCTGGGGCCAACGTCCTGACTTTC
size: -; D: TRBD1; V: TRBV11-3; J: TRBJ2-1; CDR3: CASSLVGGQAANEQFF; DNA: TGTGCCAGCAGCTTAGTAGGGGGACAGGCAGCCAATGAGCAGTTCTTC
size: -; D: TRBD2; V: TRBV18; J: TRBJ2-3; CDR3: CASSPLFSGGAPDTQYF; DNA: TGTGCCAGCTCACCCCTGTTTAGCGGGGGGGCTCCAGATACGCAGTATTTT
size: few; D: TRBD1; V: TRBV7-3; J: TRBJ2-5; CDR3: CASSLDRGLQETQYF; DNA: TGTGCCAGCAGCTTGGACAGGGGGCTCCAAGAGACCCAGTACTTC
size: -; D: TRBD1; V: TRBV6-1; J: TRBJ1-3; CDR3: CASSGDRISGNTIYF; DNA: TGTGCCAGCAGTGGGGACAGGATCTCTGGAAACACCATATATTTT
size: -; D: -; V: TRBV29-1; J: TRBJ1-2; CDR3: CSAGDGPYYGYTF; DNA: TGCAGCGCGGGGGACGGCCCCTACTATGGCTACACCTTC
size: -; D: -; V: TRBV9; J: TRBJ2-3; CDR3: CASSSQGGPDTQYF; DNA: TGTGCCAGCAGCAGCCAGGGGGGTCCAGATACGCAGTATTTT
size: -; D: TRBD2; V: TRBV30; J: TRBJ2-1; CDR3: CAWSLKIGGLAVNEQFF; DNA: TGTGCCTGGAGTCTTAAGATCGGGGGACTAGCGGTGAATGAGCAGTTCTTC
size: -; D: TRBD1; V: TRBV5-1; J: TRBJ1-4; CDR3: CASSSTRQGPNEKLFF; DNA: TGCGCCAGCAGCTCAACCCGACAGGGTCCTAATGAAAAACTGTTTTTT
size: once; D: -; V: TRBV7-6; J: TRBJ1-5; CDR3: CASSLARGSGNQPQHF; DNA: TGTGCCAGCAGCTTGGCTAGGGGTTCCGGTAATCAGCCCCAGCATTTT
size: -; D: -; V: TRBV5-1; J: TRBJ2-3; CDR3: CASTQGNTDTQYF; DNA: TGCGCCAGCACGCAGGGGAATACAGATACGCAGTATTTT
size: -; D: -; V: TRBV12-2; J: TRBJ1-2; CDR3: CASRVRTLGQVYGYTF; DNA: TGTGCAAGTCGCGTACGTACTCTCGGACAGGTTTATGGCTACACCTTC
size: -; D: -; V: TRBV5-4; J: TRBJ1-5; CDR3: CASSPGGAGQPQHF; DNA: TGTGCCAGCAGCCCAGGAGGGGCAGGGCAGCCCCAGCATTTT
size: -; D: TRBD1; V: TRBV7-6; J: TRBJ1-6; CDR3: CASSPGTGQSSPLHF; DNA: TGTGCCAGCAGCCCCGGGACAGGACAGAGTTCACCCCTCCACTTT
size: -; D: TRBD1; V: TRBV5-1; J: TRBJ2-1; CDR3: CASHPGTGWNNEQFF; DNA: TGCGCCAGTCACCCCGGGACAGGATGGAACAATGAGCAGTTCTTC
size: -; D: TRBD2; V: TRBV5-6; J: TRBJ2-1; CDR3: CASSSKRGGSYNEQFF; DNA: TGTGCCAGCAGCTCTAAGCGGGGGGGGTCCTACAATGAGCAGTTCTTC
size: -; D: TRBD1; V: TRBV7-6; J: TRBJ2-5; CDR3: CASSYRQGRETQYF; DNA: TGTGCCAGCAGCTACCGACAGGGGCGTGAGACCCAGTACTTC
size: -; D: -; V: TRBV6-1; J: TRBJ2-1; CDR3: CASSMLENEQFF; DNA: TGTGCCAGCAGCATGCTAGAGAATGAGCAGTTCTTC
size: once; D: TRBD1; V: TRBV30; J: TRBJ2-3; CDR3: CAWGPTGPPEEYF; DNA: TGTGCCTGGGGGCCGACAGGGCCGCCCGAGGAGTATTTT
size: -; D: TRBD1; V: TRBV19; J: TRBJ1-1; CDR3: CASSFVQGWHTEAFF; DNA: TGTGCCAGTAGTTTCGTACAGGGGTGGCACACTGAAGCTTTCTTT
size: -; D: TRBD1; V: TRBV5-4; J: TRBJ2-2; CDR3: CASSPGGATTGELFF; DNA: TGTGCCAGCAGCCCAGGGGGCGCGACCACCGGGGAGCTGTTTTTT
size: few; D: TRBD1; V: TRBV5-1; J: TRBJ1-2; CDR3: CASSRSTGEYGYTF; DNA: TGCGCCAGCAGCAGATCAACAGGGGAGTATGGCTACACCTTC
size: -; D: -; V: TRBV10-1; J: TRBJ2-5; CDR3: CASSVGGRGETQYF; DNA: TGCGCCAGCAGTGTTGGGGGGAGAGGAGAGACCCAGTACTTC
size: -; D: TRBD1; V: TRBV6-5; J: TRBJ1-1; CDR3: CATLQGAGNTEAFF; DNA: TGTGCCACCCTGCAGGGGGCGGGTAACACTGAAGCTTTCTTT
size: once; D: -; V: TRBV11-2; J: TRBJ1-1; CDR3: CASSLTSALVEAFF; DNA: TGTGCCAGCAGCTTAACATCCGCCCTCGTTGAAGCTTTCTTT
size: -; D: TRBD1; V: TRBV11-2; J: TRBJ1-1; CDR3: CASSPTTLQGAMFTEAFF; DNA: TGTGCCAGCAGCCCGACTACGTTACAGGGGGCGATGTTCACTGAAGCTTTCTTT